The 15 T cell receptor beta chains presented below share a single source sample, sequenced in a study of T-cell reconstitution after alpha-beta-depleted transplantation in children. Unique molecular identifiers were used in preparing the TCRbeta library. TCRdb fed the PCR reads into MiXCR, producing one record per CDR3 protein. This sample has around 200,000 distinct CDR3 sequences, with approximately 15% found just once. The sample was PBMCs, mostly from graft donor cells, taken 360 days after TCRalphabeta/CD19-depleted stem cell transplant. The receptor set was obtained from a male patient between 2 and 9 years old who had a stem cell transplant for acute lymphoblastic leukemia, so the T cells may come from the graft donor.

Only a few counts were recorded for this clonotype. V and J are TRBV29-1 and TRBJ1-5; D might be TRBD1 (5 bases). Trimming removed 7 bases at V and 5 bases at J, with 12 bases between. The CDR3 sequence is 12 residues long. In germline, CDR1 is SQVTM, CDR2 ANQGSEA. This chain's CDR3 is CSAWQGDQPQHF. CDR3 sequence (DNA): TGCAGCGCCTGGCAGGGAGATCAGCCCCAGCATTTT. Full variable domain (rest looked up from reference TRBV29-1 and TRBJ1-5): SAVISQKPSRDICQRGTSLTIQCQVDSQVTMMFWYRQQPGQSLTLIATANQGSEATYESGFVIDKFPISRPNLTFSTLTVSNMSPEDSSIYLCSAWQGDQPQHFGDGTRLSIL.

In this sample, this clonotype turned up many times. The rearrangement uses TRBV27 and TRBJ1-2; the D gene is possibly TRBD1 (6 bases). Per the germline V gene, CDR1 is MNHEY and CDR2 is SMNVEV (reference sequence). This CDR3 is 13 amino acids long. V was trimmed by 2 bases and J by 8 bases, leaving 12 bases between them. In nucleotides, the CDR3 is TGTGCCAGCAGTTTAACAGGGCAAAGAGGCTACACCTTC. Protein: CASSLTGQRGYTF.

Many counts were recorded for this clonotype. The chain combines TRBV20-1 with TRBJ2-2, with 10 bases fitting TRBD2. V gave up 0 bases and J gave up 4 bases; unmatched junction bases: 5. CDR1 and CDR2 (germline): DFQATT, SNEGSKA (reference sequence). The CDR3 consists of 16 residues. CDR3 amino acids: CSARDTWTSGTGELFF. The CDR3 coding sequence is TGCAGTGCTAGAGATACGTGGACTAGCGGCACCGGGGAGCTGTTTTTT.

The genes are TRBV2 and TRBJ2-7; weak D call: TRBD2 (6 bases). V was pared by 8 bases and J by 6 bases, with 11 bases between. CDR3 length: 11 residues. Germline CDR1 and CDR2: SNHLY and FYNNEI. The CDR3, as DNA: TGTGCCAGCCAAGGCGGGGTCGAGCAGTACTTC. Its translation is CASQGGVEQYF.

The rearrangement uses TRBV6-1 and TRBJ1-3; possibly TRBD1 for D (5 bases). The CDR3 contains 17 residues. Per the germline V gene, CDR1 is MNHNS and CDR2 is SASEGT. V was shortened by 5 bases and J by 2 bases, with 19 bases between the two germline ends. CDR3 in DNA: TGTGCCAGCAGTCCTCCTCCTAGGGGAGGGCCTGGAAACACCATATATTTT. This translates into CASSPPPRGGPGNTIYF.

V usage is TRBV4-3 and J usage is TRBJ1-1; D unresolved. Per germline, CDR1 LGHNA and CDR2 YSLEER. The CDR3 has 15 amino acids. V gave up 0 bases and J gave up 1 base, with 9 bases separating them. CDR3 DNA: TGCGCCAGCAGCCAAGATCTGCCGGGGAACACTGAAGCTTTCTTT. Translated: CASSQDLPGNTEAFF.

In this sample, this clonotype turned up a few times. The V and J genes are TRBV5-7 and TRBJ1-2; tentative D call: TRBD1 (6 bases). TRBV5-7 is sorted into the ORF group, with uncertain function. V lost 3 bases to trimming and J lost 4 bases, with 10 bases between them. The CDR3 has 13 residues. CDR3 loop: CASSSTGSYGYTF. CDR3 sequence (DNA): TGTGCCAGCAGCTCCACAGGGAGCTATGGCTACACCTTC.

This clonotype came up many times. This chain joins TRBV11-3 and TRBJ2-1; TRBD1 or TRBD2 may be the D gene (5 bases each). The CDR3 contains 15 residues. The germline gives CDR1 SGHNT, CDR2 YENEEA. V was cut by 3 bases and J by 0 bases, with 9 bases left in between. The CDR3 nucleotides are TGTGCCAGCAGCTTGAGGGGAGTCTCCTACAATGAGCAGTTCTTC. Translating it yields CASSLRGVSYNEQFF.

This clonotype showed up just a few times. The chain links TRBV5-1 to TRBJ2-5; 7 positions agree with TRBD1. J gave up 3 bases and V 1 base, and 3 bases lay outside the gene matches. Germline-derived CDR1 and CDR2 are SGHRS and YFSETQ. The CDR3 runs to 14 residues. The CDR3 DNA is TGCGCCAGCAGCTTGTATGGGACAGAAGAGACCCAGTACTTC. Amino acids: CASSLYGTEETQYF.

The J gene is TRBJ2-5, the V gene TRBV24-1, with 8 bases lining up with TRBD1. In germline, CDR1 is KGHDR, CDR2 SFDVKD. This CDR3 is 17 amino acids long. The J segment lost 1 base and the V segment lost 5 bases, leaving 11 bases of the junction unmatched. In DNA form, the CDR3 reads TGTGCCACCAGTGCCTACGCAGACAGGGGCGGCCAAGAGACCCAGTACTTC. Its translation is CATSAYADRGGQETQYF.

This clonotype came up many times. The chain is built from TRBV7-2 and TRBJ2-1; D possibly corresponds to TRBD1 (5 bases). The germline CDR1 and CDR2 sequences are SGHTA and FQGNSA. Trimming stripped 6 bases from V and 10 bases from J, with 16 bases between. The CDR3 runs to 13 residues. The CDR3 DNA follows: TGTGCCAGCAGAAAGCCCTCAGGGTCGGAGCAGTTCTTC. It translates to CASRKPSGSEQFF.

This clonotype was found a few times. The rearrangement links TRBV20-1 to TRBJ2-7; weak D call: TRBD1 (6 bases). Germline V gene sequence: CDR1 DFQATT, CDR2 SNEGSKA (reference sequence). V lost 5 bases and J lost 2, with 10 bases in between. The CDR3 runs 12 residues. Written as DNA, the CDR3 is TGCAGTGCTTCCGACAGGCCCTACGAGCAGTACTTC. This gives the protein CSASDRPYEQYF.

This clonotype has ten or more counts. The V call is TRBV20-1, the J call TRBJ2-1; 11 nucleotides line up with TRBD2. V lost 6 bases, J lost 6 bases, and 10 bases stayed unmatched. Germline lookup yields CDR1 DFQATT and CDR2 SNEGSKA (reference sequence). This CDR3 has 15 amino acids. For the CDR3, the DNA is TGCAGTGCCCGCCGACTAGCGGGGCTTGGCAATGAGCAGTTCTTC. It codes for CSARRLAGLGNEQFF.

In its sample, this clonotype was seen many times. This CDR3 is missing its conserved last phenylalanine or tryptophan, likely due to a read error. The DNA is left out, because the CDR3 cannot be placed on it with certainty; the CDR3 is given as TCRdb lists it. The chain links TRBV25-1 to TRBJ2-1; the table gives TRBD2 as D, unverified against the DNA. The CDR3 length is 15 residues, termini included. The V gene's germline CDR1 is MGHDK and CDR2 SYGVNS. The CDR3 here is CASSESIIVGLAGCL.

This clonotype has a handful of counts. The V gene is TRBV15, the J gene TRBJ1-4, with D perhaps TRBD1 (6 bases). Germline CDR1 LNHNV, CDR2 YYDKDF (reference sequence). V was trimmed by 0 bases and J by 3 bases, leaving 11 bases between them. This CDR3 spans 16 amino acids. CDR3 sequence reads: CATSRDPDSSNEKLFF. The CDR3 DNA is TGTGCCACCAGCAGAGACCCGGACAGCTCTAATGAAAAACTGTTTTTT.